This T cell receptor (beta chain) was profiled in a study of blood T cell repertoires in COVID-19. About the study: The United States, Italy and Spain provided the acute and convalescent COVID-19 samples.

This table comes from immunoSEQ multiplex PCR, and its TCRdb copy is limited to in-frame clones, with some not included. This repertoire shows 250,000 to 350,000 clones, around nine tenths found once; its top ten account for 10% to 12%. The CDR3 is made up of 14 amino acids. V lost 3 bases, J lost 0 bases, and 8 bases lay in between. The germline V gene has CDR1 MDHEN and CDR2 SYDVKM. The chain carries TRBV28 and TRBJ1-1, with D unclear. The sequence derives from a woman aged 25 to 39 with COVID-19, enrolled during active disease. The specimen was peripheral blood. In nucleotides, the CDR3 is TGTGCCAGCAGTTTGGCACAGATGAACACTGAAGCTTTCTTT. Protein sequence: CASSLAQMNTEAFF.